Each of the 24 T cell receptor beta chains below was sequenced from the same sample in a study of identical twins. TCRdb used MiXCR to reprocess the 5' RACE reads, holding one entry per CDR3 protein. The repertoire includes 500,000 to 600,000 distinct CDR3 sequences, about 20% of them detected once, and approximately 0.95% sits in the top ten. The same specimen was also included in a second study, on T cells expressing NK-cell markers.

Sequencing used CD4+ T cells sorted from blood. The receptors were gathered from a woman aged 18-29 years in good health.

The chain joins TRBV7-2 to TRBJ2-1; 14 positions agree with TRBD2. Germline V lookup: CDR1 SGHTA, CDR2 FQGNSA. Trimming cost V 2 bases and J 8 bases; bases outside gene matches: 11. The CDR3 runs to 18 residues. The CDR3 DNA follows: TGTGCCAGCAGCTTAACTATCGCCGGGACTAGCGGGAGCTATGAGCAGTTCTTC. This codes for CASSLTIAGTSGSYEQFF.

This clonotype was detected many times. J is TRBJ1-5 and V is TRBV20-1, with D perhaps matching TRBD1 (5 bases). Trimming stripped 3 bases from V and 5 bases from J, with 8 bases between. The CDR3 has 12 amino acids. Germline CDR1 is DFQATT and CDR2 is SNEGSKA (reference sequence). CDR3 sequence (DNA): TGCAGTGCTAGGAAAGGGGATCAGCCCCAGCATTTT. It is translated as CSARKGDQPQHF.

This clonotype was counted a few times. The V and J genes are TRBV18 and TRBJ2-1, with D perhaps matching TRBD1 or TRBD2 (5 bases each). Germline CDR1 and CDR2: KGHSH and LQKENI. The CDR3 is 15 amino acids. V was shortened by 1 base and J by 9 bases, with 16 bases between the two germline ends. CDR3 in DNA: TGTGCCAGCTCACCACTTACCGGGGCCCCAGGTGAGCAGTTCTTC. Its translation: CASSPLTGAPGEQFF.

This clonotype was counted many times. The chain recombines TRBV7-2 with TRBJ1-1; D uncertain. The CDR3 is 13 residues long. V was shortened by 6 bases and J by 1 base, with 9 bases between the two germline ends. Germline CDR1 is SGHTA and CDR2 is FQGNSA. CDR3 bases: TGTGCCAGCAGTTCCCAGCAGAACACTGAAGCTTTCTTT. Protein product: CASSSQQNTEAFF.

The V and J genes are TRBV9 and TRBJ2-3; D may be TRBD2 (5 bases). Germline V gene data show CDR1 as SGDLS and CDR2 as YYNGEE. The CDR3 totals 13 residues. V lost 3 bases and J 4 bases, leaving 9 bases between the germline ends. CDR3 loop: CASSALESDTQYF. The CDR3 coding sequence is TGTGCCAGCAGCGCACTAGAATCAGATACGCAGTATTTT.

This clonotype was seen ten or more times. The DNA of the CDR3 is TGTGCCAGCAGTTTACAGAACACCGGGGAGCTGTTTTTT. Protein sequence: CASSLQNTGELFF. V usage is TRBV12-3 or TRBV12-4 and J usage is TRBJ2-2; D unclear. V was shortened by 2 bases and J by 1 base, with 2 bases between the two germline ends. The length of the CDR3 is 13 residues.

This clonotype has only a few counts. V is TRBV3-1 and J is TRBJ1-2; D gene unclear. The CDR3 consists of 13 residues. In germline, CDR1 is LGHDT, CDR2 YNNKEL (reference sequence). Trimming removed 0 bases from V and 3 bases from J, with 5 bases in between. CDR3 sequence: CASSQESYYGYTF. DNA of the CDR3: TGTGCCAGCAGCCAAGAGAGTTACTATGGCTACACCTTC.

V and J are TRBV5-1 and TRBJ1-4; tentatively, D is TRBD1 (5 bases). With 0 bases removed from V and 8 bases from J, the gap between germline ends came to 14 bases. Per the germline V gene, CDR1 is SGHRS and CDR2 is YFSETQ. The CDR3 extends over 15 amino acids. CDR3 protein: CASSLAGRAGEKLFF. CDR3 in DNA: TGCGCCAGCAGCTTGGCCGGCAGGGCAGGCGAAAAACTGTTTTTT.

The V gene is TRBV6-2 or TRBV6-3, the J gene TRBJ2-5; possibly TRBD1 or TRBD2 for D (5 bases each). Germline lookup yields CDR1 MNHEY and CDR2 SVGEGT. The CDR3 length is 12 residues. Trimming left V 1 base short and J 11 bases short, with 11 bases between. CDR3 protein: CASSYWGNWQYF. The CDR3 nucleotides are TGTGCCAGCAGTTACTGGGGGAACTGGCAGTACTTC.

V usage is TRBV12-3 or TRBV12-4 and J usage is TRBJ1-5; D ambiguous. This CDR3 is built from 12 residues. V lost 6 bases, J lost 0 bases, and 3 bases lay in between. The CDR3 nucleotides read TGTGCCAGCAGGCTTAGCAATCAGCCCCAGCATTTT. It specifies CASRLSNQPQHF.

The chain recombines TRBV5-4 with TRBJ2-2; TRBD2 aligns across 8 bases. CDR1 and CDR2 from the germline V gene are SGHNT and YYREEE (reference sequence). The CDR3 totals 15 residues. The V and J ends lost 3 bases and 4 bases, in that order; junction bases with no gene match: 5. The CDR3 reads CASSWGGTSTGELFF. CDR3 DNA sequence: TGTGCCAGCAGCTGGGGAGGGACTAGCACCGGGGAGCTGTTTTTT. The full variable domain, completed using reference TRBV5-4 and TRBJ2-2, is ETGVTQSPTHLIKTRGQQVTLRCSSQSGHNTVSWYQQALGQGPQFIFQYYREEENGRGNFPPRFSGLQFPNYSSELNVNALELDDSALYLCASSWGGTSTGELFFGEGSRLTVL.

J is TRBJ1-1 and V is TRBV20-1, with unresolved D. The CDR3 spans 11 residues. Looked up from germline, CDR1 is DFQATT and CDR2 is SNEGSKA (reference sequence). Trimming cost V 3 bases and J 3 bases, with 5 bases left between them. Here the CDR3 DNA reads TGCAGTGCTAGTTTGCACACTGAAGCTTTCTTT. Protein product: CSASLHTEAFF.

This clonotype was counted only a few times. The chain couples TRBV5-1 to TRBJ1-2, with D unresolved. In germline, CDR1 is SGHRS, CDR2 YFSETQ. V was cut by 0 bases and J by 2 bases, with 17 bases left in between. The CDR3 is 17 residues long. DNA of the CDR3: TGCGCCAGCAGCTTGGTCACCCACGGGGTGGGGAACTATGGCTACACCTTC. It translates to CASSLVTHGVGNYGYTF.

This clonotype came up a few times. This chain joins TRBV7-3 and TRBJ2-2; 11 bases match TRBD2. The germline V gene encodes CDR1 SGHTA and CDR2 FQGTGA. J lost 2 bases, V lost 5 bases, and 7 bases had no gene match. The CDR3 is made up of 17 amino acids. The CDR3 DNA reads as TGTGCCAGCAGCCAGGGACTAGCGGACCGAAACACCGGGGAGCTGTTTTTT. Translated: CASSQGLADRNTGELFF.

The chain employs TRBV20-1 and TRBJ1-1; D remains unclear. Germline CDR1 and CDR2: DFQATT and SNEGSKA (reference sequence). The CDR3 loop spans 14 amino acids. The V and J ends lost 6 bases and 1 base respectively, with 15 bases between them. CDR3 bases: TGCAGTGCCACCTGGGGAGGGCCGAACACTGAAGCTTTCTTT. Translation: CSATWGGPNTEAFF.

The CDR3 reads CASSLAAAGSHGYTF. The CDR3 nucleotides are TGTGCCAGCAGCTTAGCGGCGGCAGGGAGCCATGGCTACACCTTC. The chain carries TRBV7-2 and TRBJ1-2; perhaps TRBD1 as D (5 bases). Trimming left V 0 bases short and J 6 bases short, with 14 bases between. This CDR3 is 15 amino acids long. Looked up from germline, CDR1 is SGHTA and CDR2 is FQGNSA.

The chain couples TRBV5-1 to TRBJ2-5, with 10 bases aligning to TRBD2. Germline V gene lookup returns CDR1 SGHRS and CDR2 YFSETQ. Unmatched junction bases numbered 11, after V lost 4 bases and J lost 5 bases. The CDR3 totals 16 residues. DNA of the CDR3: TGCGCCAGCAGCACGCTCCTAGCGGGAGAATTGGAGACCCAGTACTTC. Translation: CASSTLLAGELETQYF.

This rearrangement joins TRBV14 to TRBJ2-1, with 13 bases fitting TRBD2. The CDR3 has 17 residues. V gave up 8 bases and J gave up 7 bases; unmatched junction bases: 14. CDR1 and CDR2 from the germline V gene are SGHDN and FVKESK. The CDR3 protein is CASGHGTSGTYRNEQFF. CDR3 bases: TGTGCCAGCGGGCACGGGACTAGCGGGACCTACAGGAATGAGCAGTTCTTC.

J is TRBJ2-1 and V is TRBV18; 10 bases are a match to TRBD1. The CDR3 loop spans 17 amino acids. CDR1 is KGHSH and CDR2 is LQKENI in the germline V gene. V lost 5 bases to trimming and J lost 7 bases; unmatched junction nucleotides: 14. CDR3 coding DNA: TGTGCCAGCTCATCTCAGACCCGGGACAGGGGCGGAAATGAGCAGTTCTTC. Translation: CASSSQTRDRGGNEQFF.

This clonotype was observed once. The chain uses TRBV30 and TRBJ2-7, with D possibly TRBD1 on 6 matching bases. The CDR3 is 13 residues long. Germline V CDR1 and CDR2: GTSNPN, SVGIG (reference sequence). V was trimmed by 2 bases and J by 7 bases, leaving 15 bases between them. The CDR3 bases are TGTGCCTGGAGTCCAACAGGGTTGGGGGAGCAGTACTTC. Translation gives CAWSPTGLGEQYF. Full variable domain (rest looked up from reference TRBV30 and TRBJ2-7): SQTIHQWPATLVQPVGSPLSLECTVEGTSNPNLYWYRQAAGRGLQLLFYSVGIGQISSEVPQNLSASRPQDRQFILSSKKLLLSDSGFYLCAWSPTGLGEQYFGPGTRLTVT.

The chain carries TRBV12-3 or TRBV12-4 and TRBJ1-5; perhaps TRBD1 as D (6 bases). The CDR3 has 13 amino acids. Trimming cost V 1 base and J 10 bases, with 11 bases left between them. DNA of the CDR3: TGTGCCAGCAGTTTAGTGGAGGGGGAACCCCAGCATTTT. Translated, it gives CASSLVEGEPQHF.

The gene calls are TRBV12-3 or TRBV12-4 and TRBJ2-7; no reliable D call. V was pared by 1 base and J by 5 bases, with 15 bases between. The CDR3 spans 15 residues. The CDR3 DNA reads as TGTGCCAGCAGTTTAGGCTCACTGTTAGCCGACGAGCAGTACTTC. This encodes CASSLGSLLADEQYF.

This clonotype was seen at least ten times. The chain carries TRBV12-3 or TRBV12-4 and TRBJ1-2; D unclear. This CDR3 contains 11 residues. V dropped 6 bases and J dropped 6 bases, with 8 bases sitting between them. The CDR3 DNA follows: TGTGCCAGCAGCCGTGGCGATGGCTACACCTTC. It is translated as CASSRGDGYTF.

The V and J genes are TRBV12-5 and TRBJ2-3, with D tentatively TRBD2 (5 bases). This CDR3 region has 13 residues. In germline, CDR1 is LGHNT, CDR2 FRNRAP. V was clipped by 6 bases and J by 4 bases, with 11 bases between them. CDR3 region: CASGPSGSDTQYF. The CDR3 DNA sequence: TGTGCTAGTGGACCCAGCGGTTCAGATACGCAGTATTTT.